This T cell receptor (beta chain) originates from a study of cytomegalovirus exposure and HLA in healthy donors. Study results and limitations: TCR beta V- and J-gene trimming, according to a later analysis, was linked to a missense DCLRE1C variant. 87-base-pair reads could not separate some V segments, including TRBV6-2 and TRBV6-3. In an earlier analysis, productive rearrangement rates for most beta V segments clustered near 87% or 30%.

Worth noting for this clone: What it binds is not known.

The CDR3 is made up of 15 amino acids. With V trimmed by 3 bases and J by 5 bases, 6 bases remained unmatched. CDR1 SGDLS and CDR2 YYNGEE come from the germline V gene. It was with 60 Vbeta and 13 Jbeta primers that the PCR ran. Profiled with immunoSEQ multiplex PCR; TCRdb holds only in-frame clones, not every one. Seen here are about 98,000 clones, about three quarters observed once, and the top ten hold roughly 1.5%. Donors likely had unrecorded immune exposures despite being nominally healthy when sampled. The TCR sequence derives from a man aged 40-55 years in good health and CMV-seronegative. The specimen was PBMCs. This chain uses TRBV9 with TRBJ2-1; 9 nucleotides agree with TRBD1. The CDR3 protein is CASSATGGTNNEQFF. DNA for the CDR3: TGTGCCAGCAGCGCGACAGGGGGTACGAACAATGAGCAGTTCTTC.